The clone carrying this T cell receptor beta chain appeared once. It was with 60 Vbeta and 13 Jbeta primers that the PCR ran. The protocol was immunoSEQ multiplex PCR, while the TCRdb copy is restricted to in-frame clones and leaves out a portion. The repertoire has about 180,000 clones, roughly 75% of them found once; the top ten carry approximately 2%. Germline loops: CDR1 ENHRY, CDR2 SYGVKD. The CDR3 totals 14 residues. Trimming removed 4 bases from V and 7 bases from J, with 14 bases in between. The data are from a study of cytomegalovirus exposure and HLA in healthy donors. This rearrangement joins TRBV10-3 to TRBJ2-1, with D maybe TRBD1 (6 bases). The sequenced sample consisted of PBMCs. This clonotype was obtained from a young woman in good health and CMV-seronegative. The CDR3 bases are TGTGCCATCAGTGCGGGACACTTTGAGAATGAGCAGTTCTTC. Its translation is CAISAGHFENEQFF.